This T cell receptor beta chain was identified during a study of CD8+ T cells in alopecia areata. The wider study: Patients received oral tofacitinib, 5 to 10 mg twice daily, for moderate-to-severe alopecia areata.

Study-level findings and limits: Normal scalp had lower clonality than lesional scalp, with alopecia totalis/universalis lesions showing this most strongly. Researchers reported that TCR sharing among patients proved less clear than in mice, possibly HLA-linked.

Treatment noted: oral pan-JAK inhibitor, 5-10 mg twice daily. Extracted from the samples, RNA was reverse transcribed into cDNA to serve as the sequencing template. Assay used: immunoSEQ multiplex PCR; TCRdb lists only in-frame clones, some missing. The profile shows 60,000 to 85,000 clones, around two thirds of them singletons. CDR3 size: 14 residues. The V end was cut by 3 bases, the J end by 0 bases, with 8 bases between. Germline lookup yields CDR1 SGHVS and CDR2 FNYEAQ. About this clone itself: Its antigen is not identified.

V gene TRBV7-6 combines with J gene TRBJ2-5; D remains unclear. The sequenced sample was CD8+ T cells sorted from blood, obtained at week 24, from a patient treated with tofacitinib. The source of this sequence is a human donor with alopecia areata. CDR3 coding DNA: TGTGCCAGCAGCTTGGTACGGGACCAAGAGACCCAGTACTTC. It codes for CASSLVRDQETQYF.